The present entry profiles one TCR beta chain with its context. Profiled with immunoSEQ multiplex PCR; TCRdb holds only in-frame clones, not every one. The sample consists of about 410,000 clones, 92% of them appearing once. Treatment meaning: some 20 received Ad26.COV2.S at low or high dose, single or two shots; a few received placebo; per-sample allocation not given. Day 63 after the first injection of vaccine or placebo was the sampling time. The CDR3 loop spans 13 amino acids. V lost 7 bases, J lost 2 bases, and 11 bases lay in between. CDR1 is LNHDA, CDR2 SQIVND, per germline (reference sequence). This entry comes from a study of Ad26.COV2.S vaccination and SARS-CoV-2 variants. Study in general: Into the muscle, Ad26.COV2.S was dosed once or twice, 56 days apart.

The sample consisted of peripheral blood, taken in a trial of Ad26.COV2.S vaccine versus placebo. This chain links TRBV19 with TRBJ1-1; no reliable D call. The TCR was taken from a person between 18 and 65 years old who received the Ad26.COV2.S COVID-19 vaccine or a placebo. Written as DNA, the CDR3 is TGTGCCAGTACCTTACAGAGAAACACTGAAGCTTTCTTT. The encoded protein is CASTLQRNTEAFF. Combining the CDR3 with reference TRBV19 and TRBJ1-1 gives the whole variable domain DGGITQSPKYLFRKEGQNVTLSCEQNLNHDAMYWYRQDPGQGLRLIYYSQIVNDFQKGDIAEGYSVSREKKESFPLTVTSAQKNPTAFYLCASTLQRNTEAFFGQGTRLTVV.